This T cell receptor (beta chain) was sequenced for a study of blood T cell repertoires in COVID-19. Study details: COVID-19 samples, acute and convalescent, were from the United States, Italy and Spain.

The germline V and J ends were trimmed by 5 bases and 1 base, with 11 bases remaining between them. Germline values: CDR1 GTSNPN, CDR2 SVGIG (reference sequence). The CDR3 loop spans 13 amino acids. As originally analysed: Estimation of nucleated cell counts was performed using reference gene primer amplification. The data were produced by immunoSEQ multiplex PCR, yet TCRdb's version contains in-frame clones alone and is incomplete. Clone size and V and J calls were adopted from that table, with D and trimming inferred from the DNA. This sample has about 190,000 clones, with about four fifths found just once.

Sequencing was done on a sample of peripheral blood. The chain couples TRBV30 to TRBJ1-1; D gene ambiguous. This sequence was found in an elderly woman with active or convalescent COVID-19. The CDR3 is CAWGFRQNTEAFF. As DNA, the CDR3 is TGTGCCTGGGGATTTAGACAGAACACTGAAGCTTTCTTT.